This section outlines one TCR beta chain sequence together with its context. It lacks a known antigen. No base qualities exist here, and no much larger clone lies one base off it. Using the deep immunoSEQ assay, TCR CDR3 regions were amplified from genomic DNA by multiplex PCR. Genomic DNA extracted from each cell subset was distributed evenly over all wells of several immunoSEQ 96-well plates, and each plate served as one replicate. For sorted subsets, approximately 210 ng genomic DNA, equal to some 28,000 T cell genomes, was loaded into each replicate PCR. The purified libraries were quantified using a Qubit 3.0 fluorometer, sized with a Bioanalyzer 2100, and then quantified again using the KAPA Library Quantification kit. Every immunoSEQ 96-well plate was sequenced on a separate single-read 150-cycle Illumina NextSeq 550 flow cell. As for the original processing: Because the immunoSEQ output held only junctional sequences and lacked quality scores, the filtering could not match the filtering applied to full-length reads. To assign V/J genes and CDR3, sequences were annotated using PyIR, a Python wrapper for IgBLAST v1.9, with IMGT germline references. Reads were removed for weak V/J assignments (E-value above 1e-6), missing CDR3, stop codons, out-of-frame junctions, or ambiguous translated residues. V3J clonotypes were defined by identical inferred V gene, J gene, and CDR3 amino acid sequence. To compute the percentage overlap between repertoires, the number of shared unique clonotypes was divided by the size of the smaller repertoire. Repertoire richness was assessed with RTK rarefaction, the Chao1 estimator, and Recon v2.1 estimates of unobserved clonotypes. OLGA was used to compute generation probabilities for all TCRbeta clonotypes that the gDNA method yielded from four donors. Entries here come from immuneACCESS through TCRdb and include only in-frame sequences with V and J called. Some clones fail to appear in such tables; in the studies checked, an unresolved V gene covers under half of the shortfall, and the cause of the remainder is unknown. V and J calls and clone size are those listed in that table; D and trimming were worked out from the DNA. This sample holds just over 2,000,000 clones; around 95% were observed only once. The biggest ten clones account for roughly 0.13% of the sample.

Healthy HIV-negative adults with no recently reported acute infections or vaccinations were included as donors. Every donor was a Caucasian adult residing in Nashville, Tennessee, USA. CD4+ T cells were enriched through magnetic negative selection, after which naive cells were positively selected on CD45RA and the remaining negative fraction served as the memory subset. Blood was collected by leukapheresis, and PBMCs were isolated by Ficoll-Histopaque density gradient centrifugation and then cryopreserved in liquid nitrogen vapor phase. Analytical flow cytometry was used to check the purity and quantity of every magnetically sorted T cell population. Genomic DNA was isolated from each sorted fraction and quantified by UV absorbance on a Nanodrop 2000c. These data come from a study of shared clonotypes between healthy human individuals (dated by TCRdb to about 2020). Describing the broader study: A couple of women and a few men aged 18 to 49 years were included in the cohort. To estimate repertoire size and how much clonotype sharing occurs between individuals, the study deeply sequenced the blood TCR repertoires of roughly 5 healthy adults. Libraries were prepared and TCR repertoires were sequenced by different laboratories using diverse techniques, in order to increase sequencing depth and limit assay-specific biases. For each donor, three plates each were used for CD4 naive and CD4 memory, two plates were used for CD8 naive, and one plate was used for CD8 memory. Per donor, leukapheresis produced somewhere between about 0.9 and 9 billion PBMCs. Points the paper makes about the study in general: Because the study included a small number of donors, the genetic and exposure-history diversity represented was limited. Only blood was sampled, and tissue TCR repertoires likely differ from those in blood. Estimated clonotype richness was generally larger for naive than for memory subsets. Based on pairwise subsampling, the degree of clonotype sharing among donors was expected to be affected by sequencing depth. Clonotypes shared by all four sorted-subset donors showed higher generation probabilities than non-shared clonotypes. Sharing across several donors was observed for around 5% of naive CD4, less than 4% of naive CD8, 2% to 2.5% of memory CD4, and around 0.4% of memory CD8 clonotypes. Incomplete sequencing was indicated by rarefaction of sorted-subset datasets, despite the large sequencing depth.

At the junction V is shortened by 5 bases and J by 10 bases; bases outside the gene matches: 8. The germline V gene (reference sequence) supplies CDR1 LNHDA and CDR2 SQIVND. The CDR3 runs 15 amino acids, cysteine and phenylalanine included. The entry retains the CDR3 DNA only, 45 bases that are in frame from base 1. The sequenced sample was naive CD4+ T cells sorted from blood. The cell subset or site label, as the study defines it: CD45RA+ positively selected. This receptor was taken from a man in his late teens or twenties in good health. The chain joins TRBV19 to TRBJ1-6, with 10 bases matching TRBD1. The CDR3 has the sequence CASSSGTGAISPLHF. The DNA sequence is TGTGCCAGTAGTTCCGGGACAGGGGCTATATCACCCCTCCACTTT.